The entry below gives a single T cell receptor (beta chain) sequence along with its context. This record comes from a study of blood T cell repertoires in COVID-19. Looking at the study overall: The origin of the acute and convalescent COVID-19 samples was the United States, Italy and Spain. Sources were T cells, B-cell-depleted T cells, or PBMCs; the material itself was cDNA or gDNA.

Original data processing: Reference gene primer amplification yielded estimated nucleated cell counts. TCRdb keeps only in-frame clones here, not all; method: immunoSEQ multiplex PCR. The V and J calls and clone size were taken over from that table, and D and trimming were inferred from the DNA. The sample has some 150,000 clones; 80% to 90% are singletons. Seattle cases were enrolled at active infection and followed longitudinally. With V trimmed by 2 bases and J by 10 bases, 11 bases remained unmatched. CDR1 is WSHSY and CDR2 is SAAADI in the germline V gene. The CDR3 extends over 16 amino acids. The chain combines TRBV10-2 with TRBJ1-4; 9 nucleotides agree with TRBD1. The sample taken for sequencing was peripheral blood. The sequence was collected from a woman aged 60-75 years with COVID-19, enrolled during active disease. CDR3 nucleotides: TGCGCCAGCAGTGAGGCCCCCGGGACAGGGTTTGGAAAACTGTTTTTT. Translated, it gives CASSEAPGTGFGKLFF.